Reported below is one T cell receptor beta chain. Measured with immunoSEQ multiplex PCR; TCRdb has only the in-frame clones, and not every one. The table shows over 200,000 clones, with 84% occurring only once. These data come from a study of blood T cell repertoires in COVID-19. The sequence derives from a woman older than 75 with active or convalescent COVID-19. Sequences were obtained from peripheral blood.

CDR3 protein: CSVATGINQPQHF. The CDR3 bases are TGCAGCGTAGCGACAGGGATCAATCAGCCCCAGCATTTT. V and J are TRBV29-1 and TRBJ1-5; 7 bases map to TRBD1. Germline V gives CDR1 SQVTM, CDR2 ANQGSEA. This CDR3 spans 13 amino acids. J lost 3 bases, V lost 6 bases, and 5 bases had no gene match.